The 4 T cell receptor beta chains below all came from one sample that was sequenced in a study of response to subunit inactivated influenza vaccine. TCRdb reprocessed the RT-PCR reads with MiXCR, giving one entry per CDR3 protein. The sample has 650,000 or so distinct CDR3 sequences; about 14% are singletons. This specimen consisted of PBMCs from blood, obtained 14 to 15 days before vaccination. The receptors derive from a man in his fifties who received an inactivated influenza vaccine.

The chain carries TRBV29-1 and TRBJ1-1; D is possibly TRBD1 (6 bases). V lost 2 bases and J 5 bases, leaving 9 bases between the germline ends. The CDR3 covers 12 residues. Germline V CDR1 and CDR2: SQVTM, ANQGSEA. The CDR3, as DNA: TGCAGCGTTGAACAGGGGTTTACTGAAGCTTTCTTT. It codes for CSVEQGFTEAFF.

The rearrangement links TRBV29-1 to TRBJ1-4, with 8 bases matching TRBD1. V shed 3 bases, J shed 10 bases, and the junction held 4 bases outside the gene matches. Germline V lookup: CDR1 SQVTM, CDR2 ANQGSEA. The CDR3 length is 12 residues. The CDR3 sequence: CSVDDRGGKLFF. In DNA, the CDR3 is TGCAGCGTTGACGACAGGGGCGGAAAACTGTTTTTT.

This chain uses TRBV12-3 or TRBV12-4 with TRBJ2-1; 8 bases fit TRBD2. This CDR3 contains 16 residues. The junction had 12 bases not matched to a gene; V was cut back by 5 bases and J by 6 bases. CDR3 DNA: TGTGCCAGCAGTCTCCGAAGTCTAGCGGGTATCAATGAGCAGTTCTTC. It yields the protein CASSLRSLAGINEQFF.

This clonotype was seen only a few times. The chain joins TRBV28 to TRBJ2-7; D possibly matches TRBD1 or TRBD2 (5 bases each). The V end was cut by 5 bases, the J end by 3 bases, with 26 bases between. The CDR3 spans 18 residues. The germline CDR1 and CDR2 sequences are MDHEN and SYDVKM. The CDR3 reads CASSPTPLVRARDYEQYF. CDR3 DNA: TGTGCCAGCAGTCCTACCCCCCTAGTCAGGGCACGGGACTACGAGCAGTACTTC.